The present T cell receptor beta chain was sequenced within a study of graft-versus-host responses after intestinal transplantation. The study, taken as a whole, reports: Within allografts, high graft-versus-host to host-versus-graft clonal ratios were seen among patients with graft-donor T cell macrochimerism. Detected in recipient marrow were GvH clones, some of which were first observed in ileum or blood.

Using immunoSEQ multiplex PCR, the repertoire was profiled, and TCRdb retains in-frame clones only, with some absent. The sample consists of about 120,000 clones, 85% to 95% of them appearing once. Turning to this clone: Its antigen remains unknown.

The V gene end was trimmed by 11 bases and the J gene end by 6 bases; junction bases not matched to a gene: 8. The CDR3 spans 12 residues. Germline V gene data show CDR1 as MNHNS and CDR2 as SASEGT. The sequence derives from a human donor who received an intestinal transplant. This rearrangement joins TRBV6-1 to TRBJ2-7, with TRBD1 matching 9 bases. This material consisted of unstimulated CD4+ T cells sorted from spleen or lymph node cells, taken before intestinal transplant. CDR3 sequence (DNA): TGTGCCTCTCCGGGACAGGGTGGCGAGCAGTACTTC. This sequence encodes CASPGQGGEQYF.